The 10 T cell receptor beta chains in this list originate from one sample, sequenced in a study of T cells expressing NK-cell markers (dated by TCRdb to 2019 to 2021). Libraries were constructed by 5' RACE. This sample was sequenced with an Illumina HiSeq 2000. Reads reprocessed by TCRdb are summarized as one entry per CDR3 protein sequence, and DNA is absent. The sample's clone listing holds 130,000 to 150,000 distinct CDR3 sequences. The top ten clonotypes cover less than 15% of the sample. Sequencing was done on a sample of blood T cells: a sorted CD56 or NKG2C T cell subset, CD4+ or CD8+ T cells, or bulk PBMC T cells (not recorded which). The receptors derive from a man aged 18 to 29 in good health. Donor details come from another sample of the same person, matched by shared clones.

The chain joins TRBV7-2 to TRBJ2-7. The CDR3 is made up of 14 amino acids. Germline values: CDR1 SGHTA, CDR2 FQGNSA. This CDR3 is CASRPSGTLYEQYF.

CDR3 protein: CASSMGSTYEQYF. V and J are TRBV19 and TRBJ2-7. This CDR3 contains 13 residues. The germline gives CDR1 LNHDA, CDR2 SQIVND (reference sequence).

The rearrangement joins TRBV29-1 to TRBJ2-1; the D gene TCRdb calls, TRBD2, cannot be checked with no DNA. The CDR3 is 14 residues long. Per germline, CDR1 SQVTM and CDR2 ANQGSEA. CDR3 sequence reads: CSVEDRSLGLAYFF.

This chain links TRBV6-2 or TRBV6-3 with TRBJ1-5; TCRdb calls TRBD1, which cannot be checked without DNA. The CDR3 consists of 13 residues. Per germline, CDR1 MNHEY and CDR2 SVGEGT. This CDR3 reads CASSYAQGQPQHF.

The genes are TRBV11-2 and TRBJ2-3. The CDR3 has 13 residues. CDR1 is SGHAT and CDR2 is FQNNGV in the germline V gene. This CDR3 is CASSQALEDTQYF. The full variable domain, with the rest looked up from reference TRBV11-2 and TRBJ2-3, is EAGVAQSPRYKIIEKRQSVAFWCNPISGHATLYWYQQILGQGPKLLIQFQNNGVVDDSQLPKDRFSAERLKGVDSTLKIQPAKLEDSAVYLCASSQALEDTQYFGPGTRLTVL.

This chain connects TRBV4-1 to TRBJ2-7; there is no DNA to check the TCRdb D call of TRBD1. This CDR3 spans 17 amino acids. CDR1 and CDR2 (germline): MGHRA, YSYEKL. This CDR3 reads CASSQVATGTSSYEQYF.

The J gene is TRBJ2-1, the V gene TRBV21-1; the D call from TCRdb, TRBD2, cannot be confirmed without DNA. TRBV21-1 is tagged as a pseudogene. The CDR3 has 17 amino acids. The CDR3 is CASKSGGRKSSYNEQFF.

The chain is built from TRBV7-8 and TRBJ1-2; TCRdb gives TRBD1 as the D gene, but with no DNA this cannot be confirmed. CDR3 length: 17 residues. The germline V gene encodes CDR1 SGHVS and CDR2 FQNEAQ. This CDR3 reads CASSLGTGSGANYGYTF.

The chain recombines TRBV2 with TRBJ1-1. The CDR3 totals 11 residues. Germline CDR1 is SNHLY and CDR2 is FYNNEI. The CDR3 loop reads CASSVVAEAFF.

This rearrangement joins TRBV27 to TRBJ2-5; TCRdb selects TRBD1, and the lack of DNA leaves this call unchecked. This CDR3 has 14 amino acids. Germline V gene lookup returns CDR1 MNHEY and CDR2 SMNVEV (reference sequence). The CDR3 sequence is CASSSFGQQETQYF.